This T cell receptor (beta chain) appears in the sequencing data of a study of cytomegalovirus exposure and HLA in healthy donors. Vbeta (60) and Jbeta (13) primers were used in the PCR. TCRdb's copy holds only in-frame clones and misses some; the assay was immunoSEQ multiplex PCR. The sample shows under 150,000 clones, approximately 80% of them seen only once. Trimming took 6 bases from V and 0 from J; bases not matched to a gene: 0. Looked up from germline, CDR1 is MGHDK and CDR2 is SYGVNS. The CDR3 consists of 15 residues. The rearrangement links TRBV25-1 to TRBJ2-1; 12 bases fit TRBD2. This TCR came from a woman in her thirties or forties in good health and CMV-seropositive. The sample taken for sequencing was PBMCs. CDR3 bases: TGTGCCAGCAGGGGACTAGCGGGCTCCTACAATGAGCAGTTCTTC. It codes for CASRGLAGSYNEQFF.